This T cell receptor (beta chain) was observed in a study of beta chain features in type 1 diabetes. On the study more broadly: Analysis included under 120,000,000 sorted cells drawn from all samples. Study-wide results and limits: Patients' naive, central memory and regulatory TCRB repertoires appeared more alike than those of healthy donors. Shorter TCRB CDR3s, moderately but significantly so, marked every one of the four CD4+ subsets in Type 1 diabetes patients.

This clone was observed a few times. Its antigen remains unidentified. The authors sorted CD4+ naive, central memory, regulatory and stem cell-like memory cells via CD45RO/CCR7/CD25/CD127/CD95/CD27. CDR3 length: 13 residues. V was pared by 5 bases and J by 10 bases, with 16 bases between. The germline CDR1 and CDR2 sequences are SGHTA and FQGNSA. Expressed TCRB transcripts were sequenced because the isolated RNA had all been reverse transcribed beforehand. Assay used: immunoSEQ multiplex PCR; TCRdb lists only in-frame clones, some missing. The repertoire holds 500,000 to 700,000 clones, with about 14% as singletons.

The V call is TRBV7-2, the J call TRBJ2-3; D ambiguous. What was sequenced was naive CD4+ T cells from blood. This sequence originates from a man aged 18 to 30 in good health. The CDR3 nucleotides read TGTGCCAGCAGCCCCTGGGCGCCCCTTTCGCAGTATTTT. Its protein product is CASSPWAPLSQYF.